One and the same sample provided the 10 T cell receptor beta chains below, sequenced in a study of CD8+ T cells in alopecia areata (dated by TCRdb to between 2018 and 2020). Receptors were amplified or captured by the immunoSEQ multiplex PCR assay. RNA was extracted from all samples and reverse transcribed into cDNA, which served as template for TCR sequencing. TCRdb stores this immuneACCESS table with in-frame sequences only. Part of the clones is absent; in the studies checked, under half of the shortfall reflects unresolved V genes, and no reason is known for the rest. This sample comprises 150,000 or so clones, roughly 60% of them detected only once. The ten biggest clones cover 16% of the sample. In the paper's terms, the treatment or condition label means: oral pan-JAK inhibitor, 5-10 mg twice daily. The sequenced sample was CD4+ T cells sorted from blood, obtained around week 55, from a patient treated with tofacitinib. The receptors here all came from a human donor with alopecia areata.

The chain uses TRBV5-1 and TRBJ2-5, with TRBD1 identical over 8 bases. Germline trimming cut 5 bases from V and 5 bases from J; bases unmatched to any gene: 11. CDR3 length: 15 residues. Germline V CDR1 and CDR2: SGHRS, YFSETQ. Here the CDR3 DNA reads TGCGCCAGCAGAGGACAGGGAGGAGTGCGGGAGACCCAGTACTTC. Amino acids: CASRGQGGVRETQYF. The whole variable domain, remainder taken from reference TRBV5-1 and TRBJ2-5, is KAGVTQTPRYLIKTRGQQVTLSCSPISGHRSVSWYQQTPGQGLQFLFEYFSETQRNKGNFPGRFSGRQFSNSRSEMNVSTLELGDSALYLCASRGQGGVRETQYFGPGTRLLVL.

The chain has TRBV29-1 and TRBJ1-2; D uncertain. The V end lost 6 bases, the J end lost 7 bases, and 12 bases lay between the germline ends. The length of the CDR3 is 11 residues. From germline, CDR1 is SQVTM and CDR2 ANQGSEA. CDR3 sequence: CSVLGPLGYTF. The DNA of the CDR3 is TGCAGCGTCCTGGGCCCCCTTGGCTACACCTTC.

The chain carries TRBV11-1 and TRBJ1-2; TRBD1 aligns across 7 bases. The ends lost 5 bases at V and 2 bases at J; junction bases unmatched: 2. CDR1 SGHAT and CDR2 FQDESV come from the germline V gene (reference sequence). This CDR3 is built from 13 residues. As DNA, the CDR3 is TGTGCCAGCAGCGCGGGACAGAACTATGGCTACACCTTC. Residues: CASSAGQNYGYTF. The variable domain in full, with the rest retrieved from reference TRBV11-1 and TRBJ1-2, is EAEVAQSPRYKITEKSQAVAFWCDPISGHATLYWYRQILGQGPELLVQFQDESVVDDSQLPKDRFSAERLKGVDSTLKIQPAELGDSAMYLCASSAGQNYGYTFGSGTRLTVV.

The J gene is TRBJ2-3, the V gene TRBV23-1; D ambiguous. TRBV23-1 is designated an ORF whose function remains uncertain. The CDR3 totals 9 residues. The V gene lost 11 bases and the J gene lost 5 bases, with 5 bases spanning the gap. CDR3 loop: CAVGDTQYF. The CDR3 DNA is TGCGCCGTAGGAGATACGCAGTATTTT.

CDR3 in amino acids: CASSPDRVGNTEAFF. CDR3 bases: TGTGCCAGCAGTCCCGACAGGGTTGGGAACACTGAAGCTTTCTTT. V is TRBV27 and J is TRBJ1-1, with 7 bases aligning to TRBD1. J was trimmed by 1 base and V by 5 bases; bases with no gene match: 7. This CDR3 region has 15 residues. Germline-derived CDR1 and CDR2 are MNHEY and SMNVEV (reference sequence).

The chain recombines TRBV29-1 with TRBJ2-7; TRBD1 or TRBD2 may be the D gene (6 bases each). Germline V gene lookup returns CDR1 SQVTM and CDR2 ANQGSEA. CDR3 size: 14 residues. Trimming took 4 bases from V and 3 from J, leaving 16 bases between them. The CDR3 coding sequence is TGCAGCGTTGGCTCCGGGGGCCGTGGCTACGAGCAGTACTTC. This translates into CSVGSGGRGYEQYF.

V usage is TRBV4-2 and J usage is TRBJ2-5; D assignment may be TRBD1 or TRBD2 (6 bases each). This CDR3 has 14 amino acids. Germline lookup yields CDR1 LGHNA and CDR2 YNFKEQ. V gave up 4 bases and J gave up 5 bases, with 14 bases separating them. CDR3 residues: CASSLSEGGETQYF. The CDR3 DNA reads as TGTGCCAGCAGCCTCTCCGAGGGGGGCGAGACCCAGTACTTC.

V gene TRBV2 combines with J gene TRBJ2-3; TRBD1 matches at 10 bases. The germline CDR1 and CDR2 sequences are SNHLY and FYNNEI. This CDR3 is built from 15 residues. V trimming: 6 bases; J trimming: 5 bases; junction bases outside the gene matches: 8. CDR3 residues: CASRFDRGPGDTQYF. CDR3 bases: TGTGCCAGCAGATTTGACAGGGGGCCGGGAGATACGCAGTATTTT. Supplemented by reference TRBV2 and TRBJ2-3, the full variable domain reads EPEVTQTPSHQVTQMGQEVILRCVPISNHLYFYWYRQILGQKVEFLVSFYNNEISEKSEIFDDQFSVERPDGSNFTLKIRSTKLEDSAMYFCASRFDRGPGDTQYFGPGTRLTVL.

The CDR3 DNA follows: TGTGCCAGCAGCTTAGAGGGGGGTAACTCCTACGAGCAGTACTTC. It translates to CASSLEGGNSYEQYF. The rearrangement uses TRBV7-3 and TRBJ2-7; D may match TRBD1 or TRBD2 (6 bases each). The CDR3 loop spans 15 amino acids. V lost 2 bases, J lost 0 bases, and 11 bases lay in between. Germline values: CDR1 SGHTA, CDR2 FQGTGA. Drawing the rest from reference TRBV7-3 and TRBJ2-7, the complete variable domain is GAGVSQTPSNKVTEKGKYVELRCDPISGHTALYWYRQSLGQGPEFLIYFQGTGAADDSGLPNDRFFAVRPEGSVSTLKIQRTERGDSAVYLCASSLEGGNSYEQYFGPGTRLTVT.

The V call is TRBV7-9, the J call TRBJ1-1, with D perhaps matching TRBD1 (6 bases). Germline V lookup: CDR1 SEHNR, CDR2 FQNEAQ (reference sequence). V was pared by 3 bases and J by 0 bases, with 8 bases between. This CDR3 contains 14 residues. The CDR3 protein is CASSLNRVNTEAFF. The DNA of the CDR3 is TGTGCCAGCAGCTTGAACAGGGTGAACACTGAAGCTTTCTTT.